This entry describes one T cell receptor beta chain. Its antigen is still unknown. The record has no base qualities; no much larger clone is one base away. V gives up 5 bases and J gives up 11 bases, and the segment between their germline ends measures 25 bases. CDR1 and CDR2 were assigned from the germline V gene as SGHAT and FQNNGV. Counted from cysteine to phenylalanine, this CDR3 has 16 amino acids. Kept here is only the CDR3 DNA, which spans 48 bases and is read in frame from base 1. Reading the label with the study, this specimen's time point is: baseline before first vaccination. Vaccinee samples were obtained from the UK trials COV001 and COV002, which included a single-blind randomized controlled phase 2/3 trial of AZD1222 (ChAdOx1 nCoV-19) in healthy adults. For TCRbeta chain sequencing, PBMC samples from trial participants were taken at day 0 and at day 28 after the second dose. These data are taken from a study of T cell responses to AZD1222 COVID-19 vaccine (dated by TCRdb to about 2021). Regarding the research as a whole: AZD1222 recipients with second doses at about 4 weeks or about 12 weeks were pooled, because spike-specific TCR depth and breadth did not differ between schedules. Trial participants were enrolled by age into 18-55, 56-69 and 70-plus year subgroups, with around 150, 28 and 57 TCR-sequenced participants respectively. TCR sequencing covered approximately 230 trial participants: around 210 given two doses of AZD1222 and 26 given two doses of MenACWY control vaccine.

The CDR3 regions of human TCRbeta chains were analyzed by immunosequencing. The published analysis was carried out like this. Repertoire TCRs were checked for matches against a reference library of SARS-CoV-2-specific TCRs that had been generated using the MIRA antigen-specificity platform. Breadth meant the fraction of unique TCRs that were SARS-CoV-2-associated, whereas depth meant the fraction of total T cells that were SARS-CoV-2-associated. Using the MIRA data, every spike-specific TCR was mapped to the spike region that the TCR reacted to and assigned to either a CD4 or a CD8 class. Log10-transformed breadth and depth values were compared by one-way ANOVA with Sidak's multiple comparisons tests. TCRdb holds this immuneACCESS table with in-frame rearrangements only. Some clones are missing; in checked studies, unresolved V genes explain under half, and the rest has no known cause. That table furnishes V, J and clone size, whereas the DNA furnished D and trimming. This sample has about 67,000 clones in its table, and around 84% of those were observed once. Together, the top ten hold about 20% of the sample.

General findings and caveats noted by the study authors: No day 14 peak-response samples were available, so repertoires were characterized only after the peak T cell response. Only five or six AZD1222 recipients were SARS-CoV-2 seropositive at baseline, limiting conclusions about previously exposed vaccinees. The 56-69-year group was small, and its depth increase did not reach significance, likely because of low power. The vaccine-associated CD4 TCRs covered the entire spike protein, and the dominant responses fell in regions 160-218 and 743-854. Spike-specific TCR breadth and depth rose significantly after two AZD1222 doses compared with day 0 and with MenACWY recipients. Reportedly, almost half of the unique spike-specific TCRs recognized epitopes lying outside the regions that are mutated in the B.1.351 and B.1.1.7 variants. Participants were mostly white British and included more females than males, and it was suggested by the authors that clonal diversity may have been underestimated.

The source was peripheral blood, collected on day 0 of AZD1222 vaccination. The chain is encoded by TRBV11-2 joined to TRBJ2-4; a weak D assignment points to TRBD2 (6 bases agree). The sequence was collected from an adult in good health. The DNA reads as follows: TGTGCCAGCAGCCCCCGCGGGGTTGACCCTGGCAGCGTTCAGTACTTC. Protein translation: CASSPRGVDPGSVQYF.